This T cell receptor (beta chain) was captured by sequencing in a study of blood T cell repertoires in COVID-19. Study-wide background: There were acute and convalescent COVID-19 samples, and they came from the United States, Italy and Spain. Sources were T cells, B-cell-depleted T cells, or PBMCs; the material itself was cDNA or gDNA.

Per the germline V gene, CDR1 is SEHNR and CDR2 is FQNEAQ (reference sequence). Losses at the gene ends were 4 bases for V and 3 bases for J; bases not matched to a gene: 3. The CDR3 runs to 15 residues. In the authors' workflow: Reference gene primers were amplified, and this amplification served to estimate nucleated cell counts. TCRdb's table, derived via immunoSEQ multiplex PCR, lists solely in-frame clones and lacks some. For V, J and clone size, that table is used; D and trimming come from the DNA. Among around 150,000 clones, approximately 81% were seen once, and the ten largest hold 3% to 3.5%.

This chain uses TRBV7-9 with TRBJ1-4; 9 nucleotides agree with TRBD1. The sequenced sample consisted of peripheral blood. The receptor's source is a human donor with acute or convalescent COVID-19. The donor label of this sample is uncertain. In DNA form, the CDR3 reads TGTGCCAGCAGCTCACAGGGGGCCCCTAATGAAAAACTGTTTTTT. Amino acids: CASSSQGAPNEKLFF.